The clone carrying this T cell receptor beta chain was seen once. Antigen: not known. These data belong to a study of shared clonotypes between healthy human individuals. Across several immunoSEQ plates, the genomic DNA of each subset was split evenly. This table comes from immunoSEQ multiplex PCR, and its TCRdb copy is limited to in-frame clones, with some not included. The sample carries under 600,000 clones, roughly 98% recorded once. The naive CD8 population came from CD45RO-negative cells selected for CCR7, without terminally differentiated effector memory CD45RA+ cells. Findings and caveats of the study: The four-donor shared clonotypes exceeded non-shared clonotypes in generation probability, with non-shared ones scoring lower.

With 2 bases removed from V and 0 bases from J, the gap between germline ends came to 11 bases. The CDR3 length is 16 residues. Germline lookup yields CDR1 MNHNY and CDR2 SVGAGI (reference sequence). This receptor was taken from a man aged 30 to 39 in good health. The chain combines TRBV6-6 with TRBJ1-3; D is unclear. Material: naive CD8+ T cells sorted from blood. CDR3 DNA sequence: TGTGCCAGCAGTTACCGACTTCCAAGCTCTGGAAACACCATATATTTT. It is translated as CASSYRLPSSGNTIYF.